A single sample gave rise to the 5 T cell receptor beta chains below, sequenced in a study of somatic mutations in cytotoxic T cells in rheumatoid arthritis. Sequenced by immunoSEQ multiplex PCR; TCRdb stores in-frame clones only, minus some. The top ten hold 9.9% of the sample, which has about 25,000 clones, roughly 69% seen once. The sample consisted of CD8+ T cells sorted from blood. The origin of the receptors is a woman aged 18-29 years in good health.

This clone was seen a single time. The chain's CDR3 is CASSLTGGYRDTQYF. In DNA form, the CDR3 reads TGTGCCAGCAGTTTGACAGGGGGGTACAGAGATACGCAGTATTTT. The rearrangement uses TRBV6-5 and TRBJ2-3; 9 bases align to TRBD1. Per germline, CDR1 MNHEY and CDR2 SVGAGI. With 4 bases clipped from V and 5 bases from J, the junction kept 7 bases outside the gene matches. This CDR3 is built from 15 residues.

This chain connects TRBV11-3 to TRBJ2-3; D is possibly TRBD1 (6 bases). V lost 5 bases, J lost 2 bases, and 11 bases lay in between. This CDR3 spans 14 amino acids. CDR1 is SGHNT, CDR2 YENEEA, per germline. The CDR3 DNA follows: TGTGCCAGCAGCACGGACAGTACCACAGATACGCAGTATTTT. Amino acid sequence: CASSTDSTTDTQYF. The variable domain in full, completed from reference TRBV11-3 and TRBJ2-3, reads EAGVVQSPRYKIIEKKQPVAFWCNPISGHNTLYWYLQNLGQGPELLIRYENEEAVDDSQLPKDRFSAERLKGVDSTLKIQPAELGDSAVYLCASSTDSTTDTQYFGPGTRLTVL.

The CDR3 is CASSQDVSRGTANSPLHF. In nucleotides, the CDR3 is TGCGCCAGCAGCCAAGATGTGTCCCGCGGGACAGCCAATTCACCCCTCCACTTT. The rearrangement links TRBV4-1 to TRBJ1-6, with 7 bases that match TRBD1. Germline CDR1 reads MGHRA; CDR2 reads YSYEKL. The ends lost 0 bases at V and 7 bases at J; junction bases unmatched: 12. This CDR3 region has 18 residues.

The gene calls are TRBV29-1 and TRBJ2-5; D is unresolved. V dropped 3 bases and J dropped 3 bases, with 2 bases sitting between them. The CDR3 consists of 10 residues. Per the germline V gene, CDR1 is SQVTM and CDR2 is ANQGSEA. The CDR3 region has the DNA TGCAGCGTTGACGAAGAGACCCAGTACTTC. As protein: CSVDEETQYF.

This clone was seen only once. The chain couples TRBV27 to TRBJ2-7; the D gene is possibly TRBD2 (5 bases). Trimming removed 4 bases at V and 3 bases at J, with 16 bases between. Germline V CDR1 and CDR2: MNHEY, SMNVEV (reference sequence). CDR3 length: 15 amino acids. The CDR3 DNA reads TGTGCCAGCAGTTCTGAACGAGCGGAGATCTACGAGCAGTACTTC. Translated, it gives CASSSERAEIYEQYF.